The 19 T cell receptor beta chains presented below share a single source sample, sequenced in a study of CD4 T cells in relation to SARS-CoV-2 and coronaviruses. Repertoires were generated with immunoSEQ multiplex PCR, while TCRdb's copy carries only in-frame clones and drops some. The sample holds 43,000 or so clones, roughly 82% seen once. Their antigens are not known. Sequences were obtained from naive CD4+ T cells from PBMCs, cultured in vitro. The sample's subset: naive CD4+ T cells isolated by negative enrichment. Every receptor here comes from an adult with COVID-19.

The rearrangement links TRBV28 to TRBJ2-3, with 12 bases lining up with TRBD2. The CDR3 has 16 residues. Germline CDR1 reads MDHEN; CDR2 reads SYDVKM. V dropped 4 bases and J dropped 1; count of bases not matched to a gene: 3. The DNA of the CDR3 is TGTGCCAGCAGTTCCGGACTAGCGGGGCGCACAGATACGCAGTATTTT. As protein: CASSSGLAGRTDTQYF.

In this sample, this clone turned up once. This chain links TRBV7-8 with TRBJ1-6, with D possibly being TRBD1 (6 bases). The germline CDR1 and CDR2 sequences are SGHVS and FQNEAQ. V lost 3 bases and J lost 10, with 13 bases in between. The CDR3 is 14 residues long. The CDR3 sequence: CASSFRTENSPLHF. The DNA of the CDR3 is TGTGCCAGCAGCTTTCGGACAGAAAACTCACCCCTCCACTTT.

The CDR3 sequence is CASSLSGIAYNEQFF. CDR3 coding DNA: TGTGCCAGCAGCCTTAGCGGGATTGCCTACAATGAGCAGTTCTTC. The genes are TRBV7-2 and TRBJ2-1, with 8 positions matching TRBD2. Per the germline V gene, CDR1 is SGHTA and CDR2 is FQGNSA. This CDR3 is 15 amino acids long. V dropped 5 bases and J dropped 2; count of bases not matched to a gene: 5. Full variable domain (remainder filled in from reference TRBV7-2 and TRBJ2-1): GAGVSQSPSNKVTEKGKDVELRCDPISGHTALYWYRQSLGQGLEFLIYFQGNSAPDKSGLPSDRFSAERTGGSVSTLTIQRTQQEDSAVYLCASSLSGIAYNEQFFGPGTRLTVL.

This clone came up once. J is TRBJ2-2 and V is TRBV15; D gene uncertain. This CDR3 region has 14 residues. Germline V gene data show CDR1 as LNHNV and CDR2 as YYDKDF (reference sequence). V gave up 0 bases and J gave up 6 bases, with 8 bases separating them. This chain's CDR3 is CATSRDLRPGELFF. For the CDR3, the DNA is TGTGCCACCAGCAGAGACCTTAGGCCCGGGGAGCTGTTTTTT.

V and J are TRBV6-4 and TRBJ2-1; 7 bases fit TRBD2. The J segment lost 5 bases and the V segment lost 2 bases, leaving 6 bases of the junction unmatched. The CDR3 extends over 15 amino acids. CDR1 is MRHNA and CDR2 is SNTAGT in the germline V gene. The CDR3: CASSDGREANNEQFF. The CDR3 nucleotides are TGTGCCAGCAGTGACGGGAGGGAGGCCAACAATGAGCAGTTCTTC.

J is TRBJ2-1 and V is TRBV5-6, with 8 bases that match TRBD2. The germline CDR1 and CDR2 sequences are SGHDT and YYEEEE. The junction had 14 bases not matched to a gene; V was cut back by 4 bases and J by 5 bases. The CDR3 has 17 residues. In DNA form, the CDR3 reads TGTGCCAGCAGCCTGTCCCTTAAGATAGCGGGACACAATGAGCAGTTCTTC. Protein: CASSLSLKIAGHNEQFF.

The V gene is TRBV7-9, the J gene TRBJ2-1, with 8 bases lining up with TRBD2. The CDR3 totals 14 residues. V lost 5 bases, J lost 4 bases, and 4 bases stayed unmatched. Per germline, CDR1 SEHNR and CDR2 FQNEAQ (reference sequence). The DNA of the CDR3 is TGTGCCAGCAGCCCGACTAGCGTATACAATGAGCAGTTCTTC. Amino acids: CASSPTSVYNEQFF.

This sequence joins TRBV2 and TRBJ2-5, with TRBD1 matching over 7 bases. Germline V CDR1 and CDR2: SNHLY, FYNNEI. The length of the CDR3 is 14 residues. V lost 8 bases and J lost 2; bases outside the gene matches: 8. CDR3 protein: CASGSGQIQETQYF. CDR3 nucleotides: TGTGCCAGCGGGTCGGGACAGATACAAGAGACCCAGTACTTC.

V usage is TRBV15 and J usage is TRBJ2-5; possible D gene TRBD1, 6 bases. CDR3 length: 14 residues. Trimming took 1 base from V and 2 from J, leaving 8 bases between them. Germline V CDR1 and CDR2: LNHNV, YYDKDF (reference sequence). CDR3 loop: CATSRGGQQETQYF. In DNA, the CDR3 is TGTGCCACCAGCAGAGGTGGACAGCAAGAGACCCAGTACTTC. Together with reference TRBV15 and TRBJ2-5, the CDR3 gives the full variable domain: DAMVIQNPRYQVTQFGKPVTLSCSQTLNHNVMYWYQQKSSQAPKLLFHYYDKDFNNEADTPDNFQSRRPNTSFCFLDIRSPGLGDTAMYLCATSRGGQQETQYFGPGTRLLVL.

The CDR3 DNA reads as TGTGCCAGCAGAGACACCGGGGCCTACTACGAGCAGTACTTC. It yields the protein CASRDTGAYYEQYF. The genes are TRBV25-1 and TRBJ2-7, with D perhaps TRBD1 or TRBD2 (5 bases each). V dropped 6 bases and J dropped 3 bases, with 15 bases sitting between them. The CDR3 is made up of 14 amino acids. Germline CDR1 reads MGHDK; CDR2 reads SYGVNS.

V gene TRBV2 combines with J gene TRBJ2-5; tentatively, D is TRBD2 (6 bases). The CDR3 spans 13 residues. Germline V gene sequence: CDR1 SNHLY, CDR2 FYNNEI. V lost 6 bases and J lost 5, with 13 bases in between. Here the CDR3 reads CASSRLVGETQYF. The CDR3 bases are TGTGCCAGCAGCAGACTAGTCGGGGAGACCCAGTACTTC.

V is TRBV9 and J is TRBJ2-2; TRBD2 agrees at 10 bases. Germline-derived CDR1 and CDR2 are SGDLS and YYNGEE. There are 16 residues in the CDR3. J was trimmed by 1 base and V by 1 base; bases with no gene match: 1. For the CDR3, the DNA is TGTGCCAGCAGCGTATGGACTAGCGGGAACACCGGGGAGCTGTTTTTT. This sequence encodes CASSVWTSGNTGELFF.

V gene TRBV5-4 combines with J gene TRBJ2-6; no firm D call. Germline CDR1 and CDR2: SGHNT and YYREEE (reference sequence). The V end was cut by 0 bases, the J end by 3 bases, with 7 bases between. The length of the CDR3 is 15 residues. The CDR3 reads CASSLVGYGANVLTF. DNA for the CDR3: TGTGCCAGCAGCTTGGTAGGGTATGGGGCCAACGTCCTGACTTTC.

This clone was observed a few times. This rearrangement joins TRBV4-1 to TRBJ2-4, with unresolved D. With 1 base removed from V and 0 bases from J, the gap between germline ends came to 7 bases. The CDR3 has 15 amino acids. Germline lookup yields CDR1 MGHRA and CDR2 YSYEKL. CDR3 region: CASSQVQLAKNIQYF. CDR3 nucleotide sequence: TGCGCCAGCAGCCAAGTACAGCTAGCCAAAAACATTCAGTACTTC.

The rearrangement uses TRBV27 and TRBJ2-1, with TRBD2 identical over 13 bases. CDR3 length equals 13 residues. J lost 7 bases, V lost 10 bases, and 4 bases had no gene match. CDR1 and CDR2 (germline): MNHEY, SMNVEV (reference sequence). The CDR3 spells CATGTSGKNEQFF. CDR3 coding DNA: TGTGCCACCGGGACTAGCGGGAAAAATGAGCAGTTCTTC.

The chain has TRBV19 and TRBJ2-1; TRBD2 might be the D (5 bases). The CDR3 extends over 14 amino acids. The V end lost 6 bases, the J end lost 9 bases, and 18 bases lay between the germline ends. From germline, CDR1 is LNHDA and CDR2 SQIVND (reference sequence). CDR3 nucleotides: TGTGCCAGTAGCGGAATTAGGGAGTTGGCTGAGCAGTTCTTC. As protein: CASSGIRELAEQFF.

The gene calls are TRBV3-1 (or the pseudogene TRBV3-2) and TRBJ2-1; D is possibly TRBD1 (6 bases). The CDR3 spans 16 residues. V shed 1 base and J shed 1 base, with 11 bases lying between them. CDR1 is LGHDT and CDR2 is YNNKEL in the germline V gene (reference sequence). Here the CDR3 reads CASSQVGGVSYNEQFF. The CDR3 DNA is TGTGCCAGCAGCCAAGTAGGGGGTGTGTCCTACAATGAGCAGTTCTTC.

The chain recombines TRBV4-1 with TRBJ2-7, with TRBD2 identical over 13 bases. The V gene's germline CDR1 is MGHRA and CDR2 YSYEKL. V lost 4 bases to trimming and J lost 3 bases; unmatched junction nucleotides: 3. The CDR3 contains 15 residues. CDR3 nucleotide sequence: TGCGCCAGCAGCCCCAGGACTAGCGGGAGCTACGAGCAGTACTTC. Residues: CASSPRTSGSYEQYF.

This clone was counted between two and nine times. The chain carries TRBV6-5 and TRBJ2-2; D uncertain. The CDR3 length is 16 residues. Germline assignment: CDR1 MNHEY and CDR2 SVGAGI. V was shortened by 0 bases and J by 1 base, with 9 bases between the two germline ends. The CDR3 DNA reads TGTGCCAGCAGTTACTCAGCAGTCATGAACACCGGGGAGCTGTTTTTT. It encodes CASSYSAVMNTGELFF.